A single sample is the source of the 4 T cell receptor beta chains below, sequenced in a study of control samples from healthy donors and cancer patients. This table comes from immunoSEQ multiplex PCR, and its TCRdb copy is limited to in-frame clones, with some not included. The data hold around 130,000 clones, with around 92% observed a single time. Specimen: blood. The receptors come from a man in his forties or fifties in good health.

The rearrangement joins TRBV12-5 to TRBJ2-3; no reliable D call. Germline CDR1 and CDR2: LGHNT and FRNRAP. V shed 5 bases and J shed 1 base, with 13 bases lying between them. The length of the CDR3 is 15 residues. CDR3 in DNA: TGTGCTAGTGGTCCGGACGGTCCAGGCACAGATACGCAGTATTTT. As protein: CASGPDGPGTDTQYF.

The rearrangement joins TRBV9 to TRBJ1-2, with a weak D call TRBD1 (6 bases). The germline V gene encodes CDR1 SGDLS and CDR2 YYNGEE. V was pared by 2 bases and J by 3 bases, with 14 bases between. The CDR3 sequence is 15 residues long. The CDR3 nucleotides read TGTGCCAGCAGCGTCGCCCAGACAGGAGACTATGGCTACACCTTC. It translates to CASSVAQTGDYGYTF. The full variable domain, completed using reference TRBV9 and TRBJ1-2, is DSGVTQTPKHLITATGQRVTLRCSPRSGDLSVYWYQQSLDQGLQFLIQYYNGEERAKGNILERFSAQQFPDLHSELNLSSLELGDSALYFCASSVAQTGDYGYTFGSGTRLTVV.

The J gene is TRBJ2-5, the V gene TRBV3-1 (or the pseudogene TRBV3-2); D remains unclear. CDR1 and CDR2 from the germline V gene are LGHDT and YNNKEL (reference sequence). The CDR3 consists of 12 residues. The ends were cut back, 2 bases at V and 1 base at J, with 2 bases in the middle. The CDR3 protein is CASSQLQETQYF. In DNA form, the CDR3 reads TGTGCCAGCAGCCAACTCCAAGAGACCCAGTACTTC.

This clone occurred once. V and J are TRBV30 and TRBJ2-2; no clear D gene. V lost 0 bases to trimming and J lost 7 bases, with 15 bases between them. CDR1 and CDR2 (germline): GTSNPN, SVGIG (reference sequence). This CDR3 is built from 15 residues. The CDR3 sequence is CAWSVGLEKVGELFF. DNA of the CDR3: TGTGCCTGGAGTGTCGGCTTAGAAAAGGTCGGGGAGCTGTTTTTT.